This T cell receptor (beta chain) was documented in a study of vaccination effects on CD4 cells after COVID-19. Study details: Each of a few convalescent patients underwent sampling at an early and a late point after vaccination. Sampling occurred a median 72 days post second dose, range 14 to 241. General study points: Infection-derived and vaccine-derived clones contracted markedly late after vaccination.

Generated by immunoSEQ multiplex PCR, the TCRdb table keeps only in-frame clones and is missing some. Counted here are some 14,000 clones, around 75% occurring once; the ten biggest clones make up roughly 25%. In the case of this clone: Its antigen is as yet unknown.

The CDR3 spans 14 residues. Germline V CDR1 and CDR2: SGHRS, YFSETQ. Trimming removed 4 bases from V and 3 bases from J, with 14 bases in between. With the ViraFEST assay, the study expanded antigen-specific CD4+ T cells using viral peptide pools, then sequenced them. Following an approximately 10-day culture, CD4+ T cells were purified. SARS-CoV-2 infected the person between March and December 2020, as confirmed by PCR. All study participants received two doses of BNT162b2 or mRNA-1273 vaccine. It was on days 3 and 7 that half the medium was replaced with IL-2 medium. The sequence derives from a human donor who had a prior SARS-CoV-2 infection. J is TRBJ2-7 and V is TRBV5-1; unclear D gene. The sample in question was CD4+ T cells from PBMCs cultured with HCoV-NL63 spike peptides, obtained after COVID-19 vaccination. The CDR3 reads CASSREGNGYEQYF. The CDR3 DNA reads as TGCGCCAGCAGCCGCGAAGGGAATGGCTACGAGCAGTACTTC.